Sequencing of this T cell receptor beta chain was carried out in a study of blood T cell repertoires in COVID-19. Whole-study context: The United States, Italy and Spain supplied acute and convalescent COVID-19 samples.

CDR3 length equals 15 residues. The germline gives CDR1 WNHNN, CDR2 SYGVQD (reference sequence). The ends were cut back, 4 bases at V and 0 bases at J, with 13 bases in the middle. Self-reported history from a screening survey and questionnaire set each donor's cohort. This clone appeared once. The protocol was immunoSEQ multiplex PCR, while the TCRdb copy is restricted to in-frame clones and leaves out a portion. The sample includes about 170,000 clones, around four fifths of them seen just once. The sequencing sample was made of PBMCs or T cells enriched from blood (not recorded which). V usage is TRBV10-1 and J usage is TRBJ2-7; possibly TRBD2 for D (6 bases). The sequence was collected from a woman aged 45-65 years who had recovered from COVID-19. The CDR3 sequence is CASSVGREDSYEQYV. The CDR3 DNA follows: TGCGCCAGCAGTGTTGGCAGGGAGGACTCCTACGAGCAGTACGTC.